The T cell receptor (beta chain) described here comes from a study of T cells in Graves' hyperthyroidism and ophthalmopathy. This clonotype was found a few times. Its target is unknown. Germline CDR1 and CDR2: SGDLS and YYNGEE. This CDR3 is built from 13 residues. Unmatched junction bases numbered 4, after V lost 4 bases and J lost 7 bases. Patients with uncontrolled infections, other autoimmune diseases, pregnancy or lactation were excluded. The diagnostic basis comprised clinical symptoms, serum thyroxine and TRAb, thyroid ultrasound and orbital computed tomography. TCR beta CDR3 region amplification was performed from RNA transcripts. An initial round of RT-PCR targeting the TCR CDR3 relied on the HTBI primer set. TCRdb passed the multiplex PCR reads through MiXCR, listing each CDR3 protein once. The sample includes 500,000 to 600,000 distinct CDR3 sequences, roughly 46% of them seen just once. The study's findings and limits: Most thyroid-expanded clonotypes above 0.001 were also found in blood. The model made its ophthalmopathy prediction, and onset followed a median roughly six months later.

Material for sequencing was peripheral blood or thyroid tissue (not recorded which). The genes are TRBV9 and TRBJ1-2; 10 bases match TRBD1. This TCR was sampled from an adult woman with Graves' disease, either hyperthyroidism or ophthalmopathy (not recorded which). CDR3 nucleotide sequence: TGTGCCAGCAGCACCGGGACAGGGGCTGGCTACACCTTC. Its protein is CASSTGTGAGYTF.